This TCR beta chain emerged from a study of cytomegalovirus exposure and HLA in healthy donors. Study-wide results and caveats: Analysis performed later found roughly 17,000 TCR beta sequences associated with HLA alleles at 0.05 false discovery rate. Reported findings show TCR beta sequences accurately forecast HLA-A and HLA-B alleles in most subjects.

The PCR had 60 Vbeta and 13 Jbeta primers. Measured with immunoSEQ multiplex PCR; TCRdb has only the in-frame clones, and not every one. The repertoire holds some 150,000 clones, with roughly 9.6% as singletons. This clone was seen a handful of times. Its antigen is unknown. The clonotype originates from a woman in her 40s in good health and CMV-seropositive. Sequencing input: PBMCs.

The CDR3 protein is CASSVSSYEQYF. In nucleotides, the CDR3 is TGTGCCAGCAGCGTGAGCTCCTACGAGCAGTACTTC. The chain uses TRBV7-2 and TRBJ2-7; D not resolved. Germline CDR1 reads SGHTA; CDR2 reads FQGNSA. The CDR3 loop spans 12 amino acids. V shed 5 bases and J shed 0 bases, with 5 bases lying between them.